One and the same sample provided the 30 T cell receptor beta chains below, sequenced in a study of cytomegalovirus exposure and HLA in healthy donors. Researchers ran the PCR with 60 Vbeta and 13 Jbeta primers. Sequenced by immunoSEQ multiplex PCR; TCRdb stores in-frame clones only, minus some. In the table there are approximately 150,000 clones, 70% to 80% of which are singletons. The sequencing input was PBMCs. Receptors were obtained from a woman in her forties or fifties in good health and CMV-seronegative.

The chain is built from TRBV5-1 and TRBJ1-3; maybe TRBD1 (5 bases). This CDR3 has 16 amino acids. Germline assignment: CDR1 SGHRS and CDR2 YFSETQ. Trimming pared 4 bases from V and 0 bases from J, leaving 14 bases between. CDR3 sequence reads: CASSLGLRDSGNTIYF. CDR3 DNA sequence: TGCGCCAGCAGCCTGGGGCTCAGGGACTCTGGAAACACCATATATTTT.

The rearrangement joins TRBV7-2 to TRBJ1-4; tentatively, D is TRBD1 (6 bases). V was cut by 0 bases and J by 7 bases, with 12 bases left in between. The CDR3 is made up of 15 amino acids. Germline V gene data show CDR1 as SGHTA and CDR2 as FQGNSA. CDR3 amino acids: CASSLARGRGEKLFF. CDR3 sequence (DNA): TGTGCCAGCAGCTTAGCGAGGGGGAGAGGTGAAAAACTGTTTTTT.

This chain connects TRBV4-1 to TRBJ2-1, with 8 bases matching TRBD1. This CDR3 region has 15 residues. Germline CDR1 MGHRA, CDR2 YSYEKL. V trimming: 3 bases; J trimming: 10 bases; junction bases outside the gene matches: 11. The CDR3 sequence: CASSQPTQGALEQFF. Here the CDR3 DNA reads TGCGCCAGCAGCCAGCCCACCCAGGGGGCCTTGGAGCAGTTCTTC.

The genes are TRBV28 and TRBJ2-7; D might be TRBD1 (7 bases). Trimming cost V 2 bases and J 2 bases, with 13 bases left between them. Germline loops: CDR1 MDHEN, CDR2 SYDVKM. The CDR3 loop spans 15 amino acids. CDR3: CASSLGGTDPYEQYF. CDR3 DNA: TGTGCCAGCAGTTTAGGGGGGACAGACCCCTACGAGCAGTACTTC.

V and J are TRBV28 and TRBJ2-1; perhaps TRBD2 as D (6 bases). CDR1 MDHEN and CDR2 SYDVKM come from the germline V gene. The CDR3 loop spans 13 amino acids. The V and J ends lost 8 bases and 2 bases respectively, with 10 bases between them. The CDR3 coding sequence is TGTGCCAGCGGGACTCGTACCTACAATGAGCAGTTCTTC. Translated, it gives CASGTRTYNEQFF.

V usage is TRBV28 and J usage is TRBJ2-1, with D perhaps TRBD1 (6 bases). From germline, CDR1 is MDHEN and CDR2 SYDVKM. This CDR3 region has 13 residues. V was clipped by 3 bases and J by 8 bases, with 11 bases between them. CDR3 in amino acids: CASSLSGVDEQFF. The CDR3 coding sequence is TGTGCCAGCAGTTTGTCAGGGGTTGATGAGCAGTTCTTC.

V usage is TRBV7-9 and J usage is TRBJ2-1; 9 nucleotides line up with TRBD1. The CDR3 loop spans 17 amino acids. Germline lookup yields CDR1 SEHNR and CDR2 FQNEAQ (reference sequence). V shed 5 bases, J shed 4 bases, and the junction held 12 bases outside the gene matches. The CDR3 sequence: CASSTTPGTGYYNEQFF. Written as DNA, the CDR3 is TGTGCCAGCAGCACGACTCCCGGGACAGGGTATTACAATGAGCAGTTCTTC.

CDR3 sequence: CASSKRDLKPQHF. In DNA, the CDR3 is TGTGCCAGCAGTAAAAGGGACTTAAAGCCCCAGCATTTT. The rearrangement links TRBV6-5 to TRBJ1-5; tentatively, D is TRBD1 (5 bases). The CDR3 contains 13 residues. V was cut by 5 bases and J by 8 bases, with 13 bases left in between. Germline CDR1 is MNHEY and CDR2 is SVGAGI.

This sequence joins TRBV2 and TRBJ2-1, with 13 bases aligning to TRBD2. Germline CDR1 SNHLY, CDR2 FYNNEI. V lost 0 bases, J lost 3 bases, and 5 bases stayed unmatched. The CDR3 has 18 amino acids. CDR3 nucleotides: TGTGCCAGCAGTGAAGCGACTAGCGGGGGGTACCGCTACAATGAGCAGTTCTTC. It translates to CASSEATSGGYRYNEQFF.

The genes are TRBV7-9 and TRBJ1-2, with 10 positions matching TRBD1. CDR3 size: 18 residues. J was trimmed by 5 bases and V by 4 bases; bases with no gene match: 16. Germline CDR1 SEHNR, CDR2 FQNEAQ (reference sequence). The CDR3 nucleotides read TGTGCCAGCAGCTCGTTCCGGGACAGGGGTTGGCAAGGTTATGGCTACACCTTC. Its translation: CASSSFRDRGWQGYGYTF.

J is TRBJ1-3 and V is TRBV2; D possibly corresponds to TRBD1 (5 bases). Deletions cut 1 base from V and 13 bases from J, with 8 bases between. This CDR3 spans 11 amino acids. In germline, CDR1 is SNHLY, CDR2 FYNNEI. For the CDR3, the DNA is TGTGCCAGCAGTGAAGGCAGGGAAATATATTTT. Translating gives CASSEGREIYF.

The V call is TRBV7-2, the J call TRBJ1-2, with 12 positions matching TRBD1. Losses at the gene ends were 5 bases for V and 4 bases for J; bases not matched to a gene: 8. Germline V gene sequence: CDR1 SGHTA, CDR2 FQGNSA. The CDR3 sequence is 16 residues long. The CDR3 region has the DNA TGTGCCAGCAGCCTAATGGGGACAGGGGGCCTCTATGGCTACACCTTC. Protein sequence: CASSLMGTGGLYGYTF.

Only a few counts were recorded for this clone. CDR3 nucleotide sequence: TGTGCCAGCAGCTTACTTTCAGGGGGCGTCCCCGGGGAGCTGTTTTTT. This gives the protein CASSLLSGGVPGELFF. The genes are TRBV7-6 and TRBJ2-2, with 8 bases aligning to TRBD1. The CDR3 totals 16 residues. V gave up 2 bases and J gave up 6 bases; unmatched junction bases: 8. Germline V lookup: CDR1 SGHVS, CDR2 FNYEAQ.

The J gene is TRBJ2-5, the V gene TRBV5-1, with 8 bases matching TRBD2. The DNA end is more similar to TRBJ2-7, so the J call may be wrong. Germline CDR1 SGHRS, CDR2 YFSETQ. The CDR3 is 15 amino acids. The CDR3 here is CASSSAAGGPYEQYF. The CDR3 DNA reads as TGCGCCAGCAGCTCGGCGGCGGGGGGTCCCTACGAGCAGTACTTC.

This clone was detected only a few times. This chain links TRBV4-2 with TRBJ1-1; D call uncertain. V shed 1 base and J shed 6 bases, with 27 bases lying between them. CDR1 is LGHNA, CDR2 YNFKEQ, per germline. The CDR3 has 19 amino acids. CDR3 sequence reads: CASSQVTTGMRFLRAEAFF. CDR3 coding DNA: TGTGCCAGCAGCCAAGTTACCACGGGAATGAGATTTTTGAGGGCTGAAGCTTTCTTT.

This chain connects TRBV14 to TRBJ1-1; D possibly corresponds to TRBD1 (5 bases). The length of the CDR3 is 16 residues. V dropped 1 base and J dropped 4 bases, with 16 bases sitting between them. CDR1 and CDR2 from the germline V gene are SGHDN and FVKESK. CDR3 sequence reads: CASSQVPGGRPTEAFF. The CDR3 DNA reads as TGTGCCAGCAGCCAAGTACCCGGGGGGAGGCCCACTGAAGCTTTCTTT.

CDR3 amino acids: CASSSLSGGTEAFF. The CDR3 nucleotides read TGCGCCAGCAGCTCCCTCTCAGGGGGGACTGAAGCTTTCTTT. The V and J genes are TRBV5-1 and TRBJ1-1; TRBD1 aligns across 7 bases. Per germline, CDR1 SGHRS and CDR2 YFSETQ. Trimming took 3 bases from V and 5 from J; bases not matched to a gene: 7. This CDR3 spans 14 amino acids.

The chain employs TRBV28 and TRBJ1-1; D not resolved. This CDR3 comprises 13 residues. Germline assignment: CDR1 MDHEN and CDR2 SYDVKM. V was pared by 10 bases and J by 4 bases, with 16 bases between. CDR3 sequence reads: CAIASSLGTEAFF. DNA of the CDR3: TGTGCCATCGCTAGTAGTTTGGGCACTGAAGCTTTCTTT.

The CDR3 region is CASSPVKLTGKTQYF. CDR3 bases: TGTGCCAGCAGCCCTGTGAAACTTACGGGGAAGACCCAGTACTTC. This chain connects TRBV7-6 to TRBJ2-5; a possible D gene is TRBD2 (5 bases). Germline CDR1 and CDR2: SGHVS and FNYEAQ. Between the trimmed V and J ends, which lost 5 bases and 6 bases, there was a span of 19 bases. The CDR3 loop spans 15 amino acids.

This clone appeared a few times. The V and J genes are TRBV7-9 and TRBJ2-7; D unclear. Germline V gene lookup returns CDR1 SEHNR and CDR2 FQNEAQ (reference sequence). The CDR3 extends over 14 amino acids. V was cut by 1 base and J by 7 bases, with 14 bases left in between. DNA of the CDR3: TGTGCCAGCAGCTTAGTTTTCACGAACGGGGAGCAGTACTTC. Amino acids: CASSLVFTNGEQYF. The whole variable domain, filled in from reference TRBV7-9 and TRBJ2-7, reads DTGVSQNPRHKITKRGQNVTFRCDPISEHNRLYWYRQTLGQGPEFLTYFQNEAQLEKSRLLSDRFSAERPKGSFSTLEIQRTEQGDSAMYLCASSLVFTNGEQYFGPGTRLTVT.

This clone was found once. The gene calls are TRBV5-1 and TRBJ1-4; the D gene is possibly TRBD1 (6 bases). V lost 1 base and J lost 8, with 12 bases in between. Germline CDR1 and CDR2: SGHRS and YFSETQ. The CDR3 length is 14 residues. As DNA, the CDR3 is TGCGCCAGCAGCTTGAGTGGGGGCCGGGAAAAACTGTTTTTT. As protein: CASSLSGGREKLFF.

This clone was picked up a small number of times. V is TRBV19 and J is TRBJ2-1, with TRBD2 matching over 11 bases. The CDR3 runs 14 residues. From germline, CDR1 is LNHDA and CDR2 SQIVND (reference sequence). The trim removed 8 bases at V and 6 bases at J, leaving 6 bases unmatched. CDR3 protein: CASRDLAGGNEQFF. The CDR3, as DNA: TGTGCCAGTCGTGACCTAGCGGGGGGCAATGAGCAGTTCTTC. Based on the CDR3 plus reference TRBV19 and TRBJ2-1, the full variable domain is DGGITQSPKYLFRKEGQNVTLSCEQNLNHDAMYWYRQDPGQGLRLIYYSQIVNDFQKGDIAEGYSVSREKKESFPLTVTSAQKNPTAFYLCASRDLAGGNEQFFGPGTRLTVL.

The V gene is TRBV5-4, the J gene TRBJ1-1; possibly TRBD1 for D (5 bases). The CDR3 sequence is 14 residues long. Trimming pared 1 base from V and 7 bases from J, leaving 14 bases between. The germline gives CDR1 SGHNT, CDR2 YYREEE (reference sequence). In DNA form, the CDR3 reads TGTGCCAGCAGCTTGTGGGGCAGGGCGAATGAAGCTTTCTTT. Protein product: CASSLWGRANEAFF.

The chain employs TRBV14 and TRBJ2-7; 10 bases fit TRBD2. Trimming took 4 bases from V and 2 from J; bases not matched to a gene: 14. CDR1 is SGHDN and CDR2 is FVKESK in the germline V gene. The CDR3 length is 18 residues. The CDR3 DNA is TGTGCCAGCAGCCGATTATCCTTAGCGGGGGGTCCCCCCTACGAGCAGTACTTC. Encoded protein: CASSRLSLAGGPPYEQYF.

This rearrangement joins TRBV28 to TRBJ2-6, with 7 bases identical to TRBD1. CDR3 length: 14 residues. Trimming at V came to 5 bases and at J to 2 bases, leaving 0 bases not matched to a gene. Germline V lookup: CDR1 MDHEN, CDR2 SYDVKM. This CDR3 is CASSDRAGANVLTF. Here the CDR3 DNA reads TGTGCCAGCAGTGACAGGGCTGGGGCCAACGTCCTGACTTTC.

This chain links TRBV4-2 with TRBJ2-7; 11 bases agree with TRBD2. This CDR3 contains 17 residues. Germline loops: CDR1 LGHNA, CDR2 YNFKEQ. V shed 0 bases and J 2 bases; nucleotides not matched to a gene: 6. The CDR3 region is CASSQEILAGGTYEQYF. The CDR3 nucleotides read TGTGCCAGCAGCCAAGAAATCCTAGCGGGAGGAACCTACGAGCAGTACTTC.

This sequence joins TRBV25-1 and TRBJ2-1; 7 bases agree with TRBD2. The CDR3 loop spans 15 amino acids. Germline V lookup: CDR1 MGHDK, CDR2 SYGVNS. Trimming removed 0 bases from V and 8 bases from J; junction bases left unmatched: 7. The CDR3: CASSEYRAGAHEQFF. The DNA of the CDR3 is TGTGCCAGCAGTGAATATCGGGCGGGAGCCCATGAGCAGTTCTTC.

The rearrangement links TRBV5-6 to TRBJ1-2, with a weak D call TRBD1 (5 bases). Germline-derived CDR1 and CDR2 are SGHDT and YYEEEE. The ends were cut back, 4 bases at V and 4 bases at J, with 14 bases in the middle. The CDR3 is 14 amino acids. The chain's CDR3 is CASSPGGHPYGYTF. The CDR3, as DNA: TGTGCCAGCAGCCCGGGCGGACACCCCTATGGCTACACCTTC.

This clone showed up just a few times. J is TRBJ1-2 and V is TRBV29-1; D is unresolved. CDR1 SQVTM and CDR2 ANQGSEA come from the germline V gene. The CDR3 loop spans 11 amino acids. V was trimmed by 5 bases and J by 6 bases, leaving 10 bases between them. The CDR3 DNA reads TGCAGCGTTAGAGAGACACATGGCTACACCTTC. It specifies CSVRETHGYTF.

The J gene is TRBJ1-2, the V gene TRBV11-1, with unresolved D. Germline assignment: CDR1 SGHAT and CDR2 FQDESV (reference sequence). V lost 5 bases and J lost 7, with 17 bases in between. The CDR3 sequence is 14 residues long. CDR3 region: CASSPRWVGGGYTF. The CDR3 DNA reads TGTGCCAGCAGCCCGCGGTGGGTTGGTGGTGGCTACACCTTC.